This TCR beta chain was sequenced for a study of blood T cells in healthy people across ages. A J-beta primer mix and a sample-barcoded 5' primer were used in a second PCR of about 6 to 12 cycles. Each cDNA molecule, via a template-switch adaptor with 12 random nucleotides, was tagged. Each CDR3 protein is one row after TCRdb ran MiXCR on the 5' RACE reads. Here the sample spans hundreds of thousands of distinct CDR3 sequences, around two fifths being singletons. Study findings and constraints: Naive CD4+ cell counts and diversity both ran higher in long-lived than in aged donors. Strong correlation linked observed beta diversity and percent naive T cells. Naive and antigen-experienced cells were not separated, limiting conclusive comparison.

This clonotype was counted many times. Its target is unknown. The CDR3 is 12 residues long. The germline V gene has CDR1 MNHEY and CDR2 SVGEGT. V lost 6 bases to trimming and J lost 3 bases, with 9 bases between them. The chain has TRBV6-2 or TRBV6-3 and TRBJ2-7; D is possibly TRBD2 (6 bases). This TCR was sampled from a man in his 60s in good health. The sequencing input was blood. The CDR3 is CASRTGGYEQYF. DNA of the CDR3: TGTGCCAGCAGGACCGGGGGCTACGAGCAGTACTTC.